This T cell receptor beta chain was documented in a study of T cell responses to AZD1222 COVID-19 vaccine. General study points: Reportedly, nearly half of unique spike TCRs recognized epitopes outside B.1.351/B.1.1.7 mutations. Only after the peak T cell response were repertoires sampled.

CDR3 length: 15 residues. The germline V gene encodes CDR1 KGHSH and CDR2 LQKENI. V was pared by 5 bases and J by 2 bases, with 14 bases between. About this clone: As yet, its antigen is unknown.

TCRdb keeps only in-frame clones here, not all; method: immunoSEQ multiplex PCR. The sample lists approximately 100,000 clones, 90% occurring once. This sequence originates from an adult who received the AZD1222 COVID-19 vaccine. This specimen was peripheral blood, taken 28 days after the second AZD1222 dose. V gene TRBV18 combines with J gene TRBJ2-3; possibly TRBD1 for D (5 bases). Here the CDR3 reads CASSGADPYTDTQYF. The CDR3 nucleotides are TGTGCCAGCTCAGGGGCGGATCCTTACACAGATACGCAGTATTTT.